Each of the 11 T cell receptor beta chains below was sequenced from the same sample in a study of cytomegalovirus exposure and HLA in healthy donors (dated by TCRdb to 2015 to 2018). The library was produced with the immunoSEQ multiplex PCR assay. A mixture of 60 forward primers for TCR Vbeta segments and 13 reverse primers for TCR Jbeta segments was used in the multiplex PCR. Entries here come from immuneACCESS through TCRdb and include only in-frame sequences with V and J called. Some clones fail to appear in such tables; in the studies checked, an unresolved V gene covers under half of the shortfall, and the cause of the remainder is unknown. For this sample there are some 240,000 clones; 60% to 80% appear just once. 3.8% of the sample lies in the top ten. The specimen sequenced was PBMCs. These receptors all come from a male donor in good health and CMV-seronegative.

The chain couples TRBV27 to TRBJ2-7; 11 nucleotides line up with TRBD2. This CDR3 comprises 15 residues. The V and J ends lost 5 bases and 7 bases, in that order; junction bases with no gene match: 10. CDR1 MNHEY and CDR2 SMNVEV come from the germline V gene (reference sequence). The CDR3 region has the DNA TGTGCCAGCAGTCCACTAGCGGGAGTCGAGGGAGAGCAGTACTTC. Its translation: CASSPLAGVEGEQYF.

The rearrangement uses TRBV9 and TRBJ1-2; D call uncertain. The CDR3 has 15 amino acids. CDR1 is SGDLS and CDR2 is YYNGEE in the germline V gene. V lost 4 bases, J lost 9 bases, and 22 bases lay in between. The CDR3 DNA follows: TGTGCCAGCAGCCCCTCGGGCGGGTGGCAGTTGAGCTACACCTTC. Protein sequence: CASSPSGGWQLSYTF. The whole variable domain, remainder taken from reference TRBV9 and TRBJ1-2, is DSGVTQTPKHLITATGQRVTLRCSPRSGDLSVYWYQQSLDQGLQFLIQYYNGEERAKGNILERFSAQQFPDLHSELNLSSLELGDSALYFCASSPSGGWQLSYTFGSGTRLTVV.

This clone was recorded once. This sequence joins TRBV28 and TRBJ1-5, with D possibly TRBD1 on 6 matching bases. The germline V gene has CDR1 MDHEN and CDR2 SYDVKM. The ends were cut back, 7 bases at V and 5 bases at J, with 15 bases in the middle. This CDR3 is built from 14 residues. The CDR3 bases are TGTGCCAGCACCACCGGGACACATTATCAGCCCCAGCATTTT. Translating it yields CASTTGTHYQPQHF.

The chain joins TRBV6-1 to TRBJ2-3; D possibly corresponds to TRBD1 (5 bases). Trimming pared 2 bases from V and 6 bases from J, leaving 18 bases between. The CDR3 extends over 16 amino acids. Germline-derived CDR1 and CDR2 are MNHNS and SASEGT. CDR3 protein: CASSEMPHQGWDTQYF. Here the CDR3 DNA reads TGTGCCAGCAGTGAAATGCCCCACCAGGGTTGGGATACGCAGTATTTT.

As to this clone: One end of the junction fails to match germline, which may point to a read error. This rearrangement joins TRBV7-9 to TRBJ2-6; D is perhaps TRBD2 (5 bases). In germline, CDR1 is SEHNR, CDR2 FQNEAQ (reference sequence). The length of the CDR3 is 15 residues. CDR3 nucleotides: TGTTCCAGCAGCCCCCGGGGCTCTGGGGCCAACGTCCTGACTTTC. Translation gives CSSSPRGSGANVLTF.

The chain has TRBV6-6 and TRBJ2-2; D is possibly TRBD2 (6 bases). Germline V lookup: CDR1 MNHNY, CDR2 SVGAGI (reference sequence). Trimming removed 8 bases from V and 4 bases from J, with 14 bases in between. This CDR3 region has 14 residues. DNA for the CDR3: TGTGCCAGCTGGGGACTCCGAAGCACCGGGGAGCTGTTTTTT. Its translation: CASWGLRSTGELFF.

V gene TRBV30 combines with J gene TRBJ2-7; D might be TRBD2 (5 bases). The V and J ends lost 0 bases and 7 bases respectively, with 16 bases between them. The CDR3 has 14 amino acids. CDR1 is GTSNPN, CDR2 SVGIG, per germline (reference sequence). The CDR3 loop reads CAWSVPGNNWEQYF. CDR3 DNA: TGTGCCTGGAGTGTACCGGGAAATAATTGGGAGCAGTACTTC.

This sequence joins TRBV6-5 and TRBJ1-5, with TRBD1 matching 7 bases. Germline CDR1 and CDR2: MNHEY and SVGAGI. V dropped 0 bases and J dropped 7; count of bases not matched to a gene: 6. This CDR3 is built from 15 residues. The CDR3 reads CASSYSGTVRQPQHF. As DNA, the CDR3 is TGTGCCAGCAGTTACTCGGGGACAGTAAGGCAGCCCCAGCATTTT.

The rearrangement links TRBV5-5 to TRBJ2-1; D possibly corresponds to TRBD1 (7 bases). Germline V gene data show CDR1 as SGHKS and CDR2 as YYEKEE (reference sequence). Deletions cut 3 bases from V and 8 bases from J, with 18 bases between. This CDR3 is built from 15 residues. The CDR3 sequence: CASSWRDRINDEQFF. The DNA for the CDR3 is TGTGCCAGCAGCTGGCGGGACAGAATTAACGATGAGCAGTTCTTC.

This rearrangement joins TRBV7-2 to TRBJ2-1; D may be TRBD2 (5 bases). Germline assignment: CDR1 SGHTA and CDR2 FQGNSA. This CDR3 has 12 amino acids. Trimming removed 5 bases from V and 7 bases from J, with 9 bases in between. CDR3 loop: CASSLDLNEQFF. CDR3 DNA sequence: TGTGCCAGCAGCCTGGACTTGAATGAGCAGTTCTTC.

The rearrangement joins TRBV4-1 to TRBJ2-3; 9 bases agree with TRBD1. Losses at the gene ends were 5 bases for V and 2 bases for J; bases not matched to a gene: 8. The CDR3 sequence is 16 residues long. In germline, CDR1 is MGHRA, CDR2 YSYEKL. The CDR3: CASSTTGGHFTDTQYF. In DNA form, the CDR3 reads TGCGCCAGCAGCACCACAGGGGGCCACTTCACAGATACGCAGTATTTT.